The 14 T cell receptor beta chains below come from one sample, sequenced in a study of shared clonotypes between healthy human individuals. TCRdb's copy holds only in-frame clones and misses some; the assay was immunoSEQ multiplex PCR. The profile shows some 1,100,000 clones, around 78% of them singletons. The sample comprised memory CD4+ T cells from PBMCs. Stated subset: CD45RA-negative fraction. The source of these receptors is a man younger than 35 in good health. Some clones in this sample may be carry-over from other donors' samples.

V is TRBV28 and J is TRBJ1-2; D might be TRBD1 (5 bases). The CDR3 length is 11 residues. Between the trimmed V and J ends, which lost 6 bases and 7 bases, there was a span of 9 bases. Germline CDR1 MDHEN, CDR2 SYDVKM. The CDR3 reads CASRGQTGYTF. CDR3 nucleotides: TGTGCCAGCAGAGGACAAACTGGCTACACCTTC.

The CDR3 sequence is CATLSFLGSGGYTF. For the CDR3, the DNA is TGTGCCACCCTAAGTTTTTTGGGTTCGGGTGGCTACACCTTC. The chain recombines TRBV15 with TRBJ1-2; no clear D. The V gene's germline CDR1 is LNHNV and CDR2 YYDKDF (reference sequence). V lost 8 bases, J lost 7 bases, and 20 bases lay in between. The CDR3 is made up of 14 amino acids. The full variable domain, rest sourced from reference TRBV15 and TRBJ1-2, is DAMVIQNPRYQVTQFGKPVTLSCSQTLNHNVMYWYQQKSSQAPKLLFHYYDKDFNNEADTPDNFQSRRPNTSFCFLDIRSPGLGDTAMYLCATLSFLGSGGYTFGSGTRLTVV.

The chain joins TRBV30 to TRBJ2-3; 11 nucleotides align to TRBD2. Trimming at V came to 4 bases and at J to 2 bases, leaving 11 bases not matched to a gene. Germline V gives CDR1 GTSNPN, CDR2 SVGIG (reference sequence). This CDR3 spans 17 amino acids. The CDR3 bases are TGTGCCTGGACCCTTTTGGGGACTAGCGGTATCACAGATACGCAGTATTTT. Protein product: CAWTLLGTSGITDTQYF.

CDR3 in DNA: TGTGCCAGCGGACTGCTGCCAAGGGGCAATGAGCAGTTCTTC. Protein product: CASGLLPRGNEQFF. The V gene is TRBV4-2, the J gene TRBJ2-1; D possibly uses TRBD1 or TRBD2 (5 bases each). Germline V gene sequence: CDR1 LGHNA, CDR2 YNFKEQ. This CDR3 region has 14 residues. The V gene lost 8 bases and the J gene lost 6 bases, with 17 bases spanning the gap.

The rearrangement joins TRBV28 to TRBJ1-2, with D possibly being TRBD1 (5 bases). Trimming stripped 2 bases from V and 4 bases from J, with 14 bases between. Germline CDR1 is MDHEN and CDR2 is SYDVKM. This CDR3 is 15 amino acids long. The CDR3 sequence: CASSLRDSSSYGYTF. CDR3 bases: TGTGCCAGCAGTTTACGTGACAGTTCCTCCTATGGCTACACCTTC.

The J gene is TRBJ2-7, the V gene TRBV7-2, with TRBD1 matching 8 bases. The V and J ends lost 4 bases and 3 bases, in that order; junction bases with no gene match: 8. The length of the CDR3 is 15 residues. CDR1 SGHTA and CDR2 FQGNSA come from the germline V gene. The chain's CDR3 is CASSSPGQVIYEQYF. In nucleotides, the CDR3 is TGTGCCAGCAGCTCACCGGGACAGGTGATCTACGAGCAGTACTTC.

The chain has TRBV7-5 and TRBJ1-2; the table's D call, TRBD1, was not checked against the DNA. TRBV7-5 is listed as a pseudogene. The CDR3 consists of 15 residues. CDR3 sequence: CVRSLVVGQDYGYTF. CDR3 nucleotides: TGTGTCAGAAGCTTAGTCGTCGGACAGGACTATGGCTACACCTTC.

The chain couples TRBV27 to TRBJ2-2; TRBD1 matches at 8 bases. The J segment lost 4 bases and the V segment lost 5 bases, leaving 6 bases of the junction unmatched. CDR1 MNHEY and CDR2 SMNVEV come from the germline V gene (reference sequence). This CDR3 comprises 15 residues. The CDR3 nucleotides read TGTGCCAGCAGTCCCCGGACAGGGCCCACCGGGGAGCTGTTTTTT. It codes for CASSPRTGPTGELFF.

V and J are TRBV27 and TRBJ1-3; D unclear. This CDR3 comprises 13 residues. Trimming took off 6 bases at V and 7 bases at J, with 13 bases between the two ends. CDR1 is MNHEY and CDR2 is SMNVEV in the germline V gene (reference sequence). As DNA, the CDR3 is TGTGCCAGCAGGCCAGGCGGCGGTAACACCATATATTTT. This codes for CASRPGGGNTIYF.

The chain combines TRBV29-1 with TRBJ1-5; the D gene is possibly TRBD1 (6 bases). Germline V lookup: CDR1 SQVTM, CDR2 ANQGSEA. The CDR3 length is 12 residues. Trimming removed 6 bases at V and 5 bases at J, with 11 bases between. The DNA for the CDR3 is TGCAGCGTCGGGACATTAGATCAGCCCCAGCATTTT. As protein: CSVGTLDQPQHF.

The chain employs TRBV5-6 and TRBJ2-7, with 9 bases fitting TRBD2. After removal of 3 bases from V and 2 bases from J, the junction contained 12 bases not matched to a gene. CDR3 length equals 17 residues. Germline V gene sequence: CDR1 SGHDT, CDR2 YYEEEE. For the CDR3, the DNA is TGTGCCAGCAGCTCCAGCGGGAGGAGGTCTATAGCCTACGAGCAGTACTTC. It specifies CASSSSGRRSIAYEQYF.

The chain couples TRBV14 to TRBJ2-7; 9 bases agree with TRBD1. V lost 3 bases, J lost 5 bases, and 8 bases stayed unmatched. The germline CDR1 and CDR2 sequences are SGHDN and FVKESK. The CDR3 has 15 amino acids. The CDR3 loop reads CASSQAGTGLHEQYF. The CDR3 DNA sequence: TGTGCCAGCAGCCAGGCCGGGACAGGGCTGCACGAGCAGTACTTC.

This clone appeared a few times. The chain recombines TRBV11-1 with TRBJ2-5, with 9 nucleotides matching TRBD1. The length of the CDR3 is 17 residues. Trimming cost V 2 bases and J 3 bases; bases outside gene matches: 10. In germline, CDR1 is SGHAT, CDR2 FQDESV (reference sequence). Here the CDR3 reads CASSLRARRTGEETQYF. In nucleotides, the CDR3 is TGTGCCAGCAGCTTACGCGCACGTAGGACAGGGGAAGAGACCCAGTACTTC.

Concerning this clone: Other nucleotide sequences from this sample produce the same CDR3. The chain links TRBV5-1 to TRBJ2-7; no reliable D call. There are 11 residues in the CDR3. The V end lost 0 bases, the J end lost 5 bases, and 3 bases lay between the germline ends. CDR1 and CDR2 (germline): SGHRS, YFSETQ. In DNA form, the CDR3 reads TGCGCCAGCAGCTTGGGACACGAGCAGTACTTC. Translated, it gives CASSLGHEQYF.